These 20 T cell receptor beta chains were all obtained from the same sample, sequenced in a study of siplizumab effects on memory and regulatory T cells. The antigens of these receptors remain unknown. Mixed lymphocyte reaction cells underwent 6 to 7 days of coculture at 37°C. Profiled with immunoSEQ multiplex PCR; TCRdb holds only in-frame clones, not every one. The sample holds nearly 20,000 clones, approximately 40% seen once. The sample consisted of CFSE-low (dividing) CD4+ T cells sorted from an allogeneic mixed lymphocyte reaction. Receptors were obtained from a human donor in good health; the cells came from an allogeneic mixed lymphocyte reaction. Some clones in this sample may be carry-over from other donors' samples.

By proportion, this clone is medium-sized. The rearrangement joins TRBV27 to TRBJ2-2; no definite D call. The CDR3 covers 16 residues. The V end lost 0 bases, the J end lost 1 base, and 9 bases lay between the germline ends. Germline lookup yields CDR1 MNHEY and CDR2 SMNVEV (reference sequence). The CDR3 DNA reads as TGTGCCAGCAGTTTATCAGGAGTCCTGAACACCGGGGAGCTGTTTTTT. As protein: CASSLSGVLNTGELFF.

CDR3 DNA sequence: TGTGCCAGCAGCTTAGGGCAGGGGGCCGTTTCTGAAGCTTTCTTT. This translates into CASSLGQGAVSEAFF. This chain uses TRBV7-2 with TRBJ1-1; 8 bases fit TRBD1. J gave up 6 bases and V 1 base, and 7 bases lay outside the gene matches. The CDR3 loop spans 15 amino acids. Germline CDR1 SGHTA, CDR2 FQGNSA.

V and J are TRBV6-6 and TRBJ1-5; possibly TRBD1 for D (5 bases). The V and J ends lost 7 bases and 7 bases respectively, with 11 bases between them. This CDR3 is built from 12 residues. The germline V gene has CDR1 MNHNY and CDR2 SVGAGI (reference sequence). The CDR3 spells CASKRGAQPQHF. The DNA for the CDR3 is TGTGCCAGCAAAAGAGGGGCCCAGCCCCAGCATTTT.

This sequence joins TRBV18 and TRBJ1-2; D possibly corresponds to TRBD1 (5 bases). Trimming stripped 1 base from V and 3 bases from J, with 18 bases between. Looked up from germline, CDR1 is KGHSH and CDR2 is LQKENI. The length of the CDR3 is 17 residues. CDR3 sequence: CASSPRGGGGEDYGYTF. CDR3 in DNA: TGTGCCAGCTCACCACGGGGCGGCGGGGGGGAAGACTATGGCTACACCTTC.

The V and J genes are TRBV7-2 and TRBJ2-7; tentative D call: TRBD2 (6 bases). Trimming shortened V by 3 bases and J by 6 bases, and 12 bases separated the two germline ends. Germline CDR1 SGHTA, CDR2 FQGNSA. This CDR3 contains 13 residues. CDR3 nucleotide sequence: TGTGCCAGCAGCTTTAGCGGAGTCGGCGAGCAGTACTTC. Protein product: CASSFSGVGEQYF. The whole variable domain, remainder taken from reference TRBV7-2 and TRBJ2-7, is GAGVSQSPSNKVTEKGKDVELRCDPISGHTALYWYRQSLGQGLEFLIYFQGNSAPDKSGLPSDRFSAERTGGSVSTLTIQRTQQEDSAVYLCASSFSGVGEQYFGPGTRLTVT.

The rearrangement links TRBV13 to TRBJ2-3; D may be TRBD2 (7 bases). Trimming shortened V by 5 bases and J by 7 bases, and 19 bases separated the two germline ends. The germline gives CDR1 PRHDT, CDR2 FYEKMQ (reference sequence). This CDR3 comprises 15 residues. The CDR3 sequence: CASSLRGALKHTQYF. The CDR3 DNA reads as TGTGCCAGCAGCCTACGGGGGGCACTTAAACATACGCAGTATTTT.

This clone was found a few times. The V call is TRBV5-5, the J call TRBJ2-7, with D possibly TRBD1 on 6 matching bases. The ends were cut back, 2 bases at V and 7 bases at J, with 13 bases in the middle. Germline V gene sequence: CDR1 SGHKS, CDR2 YYEKEE (reference sequence). The CDR3 runs to 13 residues. The CDR3 nucleotides read TGTGCCAGCAGCTTTGGGCAGGGGAAGGAGCAGTACTTC. It specifies CASSFGQGKEQYF.

A few counts support this clone. The rearrangement joins TRBV5-1 to TRBJ1-2, with TRBD1 matching 9 bases. The CDR3 spans 16 residues. In germline, CDR1 is SGHRS, CDR2 YFSETQ. The V and J ends lost 4 bases and 3 bases, in that order; junction bases with no gene match: 10. The CDR3 sequence: CASSPATGQGYYGYTF. The CDR3 DNA is TGCGCCAGCAGCCCCGCGACGGGACAGGGCTACTATGGCTACACCTTC.

V is TRBV6-5 and J is TRBJ1-6, with 7 bases that match TRBD1. This CDR3 contains 11 residues. Per germline, CDR1 MNHEY and CDR2 SVGAGI. After removal of 8 bases from V and 10 bases from J, the junction contained 2 bases not matched to a gene. The CDR3 sequence: CASEGASPLHF. CDR3 sequence (DNA): TGTGCCAGCGAGGGGGCCTCACCCCTCCACTTT.

The V gene is TRBV19, the J gene TRBJ2-3; TRBD1 agrees at 8 bases. The germline CDR1 and CDR2 sequences are LNHDA and SQIVND (reference sequence). Trimming at V came to 4 bases and at J to 0 bases, leaving 3 bases not matched to a gene. The CDR3 is 15 residues long. This chain's CDR3 is CASSTGGTSTDTQYF. The CDR3 DNA reads as TGTGCCAGTAGTACAGGGGGCACGAGCACAGATACGCAGTATTTT.

This clone has only a few counts. The chain recombines TRBV5-1 with TRBJ1-2, with TRBD1 as a possible D gene (5 bases). V was cut by 4 bases and J by 7 bases, with 20 bases left in between. This CDR3 has 15 residues. Germline V gene lookup returns CDR1 SGHRS and CDR2 YFSETQ. The CDR3 sequence is CASSGGDALSGGYTF. The CDR3 DNA is TGCGCCAGCAGCGGGGGAGACGCCTTAAGTGGTGGCTACACCTTC.

This clone has only a few counts. The V gene is TRBV18, the J gene TRBJ2-7, with D uncertain. Germline assignment: CDR1 KGHSH and CDR2 LQKENI. V was cut by 0 bases and J by 4 bases, with 13 bases left in between. The CDR3 has 15 amino acids. The CDR3 DNA is TGTGCCAGCTCACCACCGGCAGTCTTTGGTTACGAGCAGTACTTC. Its protein is CASSPPAVFGYEQYF.

This clone showed up just a few times. The rearrangement uses TRBV5-1 and TRBJ2-3, with TRBD2 matching 10 bases. Per germline, CDR1 SGHRS and CDR2 YFSETQ. The trim removed 3 bases at V and 0 bases at J, leaving 7 bases unmatched. CDR3 length: 17 residues. CDR3 sequence: CASSWGLASSSTDTQYF. CDR3 in DNA: TGCGCCAGCAGCTGGGGACTAGCGTCTTCTAGCACAGATACGCAGTATTTT.

A single count supports this clone. The genes are TRBV29-1 and TRBJ1-2; D ambiguous. The CDR3 has 11 amino acids. The V gene's germline CDR1 is SQVTM and CDR2 ANQGSEA. V lost 2 bases to trimming and J lost 2 bases, with 3 bases between them. This CDR3 is CSVERNYGYTF. The CDR3 DNA is TGCAGCGTTGAACGGAACTATGGCTACACCTTC. Filled out from reference TRBV29-1 and TRBJ1-2, the complete variable domain reads SAVISQKPSRDICQRGTSLTIQCQVDSQVTMMFWYRQQPGQSLTLIATANQGSEATYESGFVIDKFPISRPNLTFSTLTVSNMSPEDSSIYLCSVERNYGYTFGSGTRLTVV.

This clone showed up many times. The V gene is TRBV11-2, the J gene TRBJ2-5, with 13 nucleotides matching TRBD2. V lost 7 bases, J lost 7 bases, and 12 bases stayed unmatched. The length of the CDR3 is 16 residues. Germline loops: CDR1 SGHAT, CDR2 FQNNGV. CDR3 DNA: TGTGCCAGCACCCAGACTAGCGGGAGGCCGGGTGGGACCCAGTACTTC. Amino acids: CASTQTSGRPGGTQYF.

This clone was recorded many times. V and J are TRBV6-5 and TRBJ1-2; 8 positions agree with TRBD1. Per germline, CDR1 MNHEY and CDR2 SVGAGI. V was pared by 6 bases and J by 7 bases, with 7 bases of the junction left unmatched. The CDR3 spans 13 residues. The CDR3 is CASRRTGTGGYTF. CDR3 nucleotide sequence: TGTGCCAGCAGACGGACAGGGACTGGTGGCTACACCTTC.

This clone was observed at least ten times. The rearrangement links TRBV18 to TRBJ1-2; no clear D. CDR3 length: 15 amino acids. Per germline, CDR1 KGHSH and CDR2 LQKENI. V was trimmed by 3 bases and J by 4 bases, leaving 15 bases between them. The CDR3, as DNA: TGTGCCAGCTCACCTGGACTCCTCGGTACCTATGGCTACACCTTC. This encodes CASSPGLLGTYGYTF.

V is TRBV10-3 and J is TRBJ1-1; TRBD1 matches 11 bases. CDR1 is ENHRY, CDR2 SYGVKD, per germline. V lost 6 bases and J lost 5; bases outside the gene matches: 8. This CDR3 has 15 residues. CDR3 sequence: CAIRSTDRGRTEAFF. In nucleotides, the CDR3 is TGTGCCATCAGATCCACGGACAGGGGGCGGACTGAAGCTTTCTTT.

There are a few counts of this clone. A read error may produce the germline difference seen at one junction end. The CDR3 DNA reads TGTGCCAGCTCACCGTTACAGGGAGCCACAAATACGCAGTATTTT. It is translated as CASSPLQGATNTQYF. J is TRBJ2-3 and V is TRBV18; possible D gene TRBD1, 6 bases. Germline loops: CDR1 KGHSH, CDR2 LQKENI. The CDR3 is 15 residues long.

This CDR3 reads CASRALVGGYTF. The CDR3 region has the DNA TGTGCCAGTCGGGCCCTAGTGGGTGGCTACACCTTC. The J gene is TRBJ1-2, the V gene TRBV6-5; D unclear. CDR1 is MNHEY, CDR2 SVGAGI, per germline. The CDR3 runs to 12 residues. V shed 9 bases and J shed 7 bases, with 15 bases lying between them.